A single TCR beta chain is shown here with its context. These data belong to a study of control samples from healthy donors and cancer patients. Produced via immunoSEQ multiplex PCR; TCRdb's table is partial and in-frame only. This sample has around 200,000 clones, with roughly 94% found just once. Trimming left V 5 bases short and J 4 bases short, with 20 bases between. The germline gives CDR1 SGHVS, CDR2 FQNEAQ. The CDR3 length is 17 residues. Sequencing input: blood. The TCR was taken from a man aged 45 to 65 in good health. The chain carries TRBV7-8 and TRBJ2-2; D could derive from TRBD1 or TRBD2 (5 bases each). The CDR3 region is CASSRRGTGLSTGELFF. In nucleotides, the CDR3 is TGTGCCAGCAGCCGCAGAGGGACGGGGTTGAGCACCGGGGAGCTGTTTTTT.